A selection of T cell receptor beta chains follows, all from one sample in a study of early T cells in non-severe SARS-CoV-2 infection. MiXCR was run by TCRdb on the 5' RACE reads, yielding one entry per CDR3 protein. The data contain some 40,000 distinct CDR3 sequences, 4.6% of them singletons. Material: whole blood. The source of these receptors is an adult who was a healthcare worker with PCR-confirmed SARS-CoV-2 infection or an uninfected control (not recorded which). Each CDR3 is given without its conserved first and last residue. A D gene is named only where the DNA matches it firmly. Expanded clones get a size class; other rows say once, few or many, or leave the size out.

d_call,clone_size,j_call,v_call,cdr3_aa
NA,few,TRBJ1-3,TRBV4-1,ASSLLPLLRNTIY
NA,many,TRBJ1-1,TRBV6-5,ASNGNTEAF
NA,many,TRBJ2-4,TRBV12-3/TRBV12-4,ASSLGQTGLGQY
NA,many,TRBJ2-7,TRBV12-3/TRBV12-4,ASSLYSEQY
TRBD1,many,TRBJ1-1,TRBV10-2,ASATGDTEAF
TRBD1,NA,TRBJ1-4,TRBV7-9,ASSTDREYLSNEKLF
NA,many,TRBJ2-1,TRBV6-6,ASSRGNEQF
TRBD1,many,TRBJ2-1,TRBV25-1,ASSIPDRGASYNEQF
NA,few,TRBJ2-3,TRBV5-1,ASSFYRTSGGRDTQY
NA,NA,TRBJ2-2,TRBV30,AWSPPQWANTGELF
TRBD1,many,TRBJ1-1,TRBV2,ASRTGEMNTEAF
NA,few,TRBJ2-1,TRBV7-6,ASSFGGGQNNEQF
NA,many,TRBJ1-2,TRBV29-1,SVGGRIGDYGYT
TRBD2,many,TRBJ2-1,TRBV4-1,ASSQDQGTSNEQF
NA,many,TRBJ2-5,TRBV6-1,ASSLHPRGAITEETQY
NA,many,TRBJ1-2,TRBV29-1,SVGGQNYGYT
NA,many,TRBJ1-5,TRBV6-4,ASSLDRNQPQH
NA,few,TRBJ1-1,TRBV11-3,ASISGTF
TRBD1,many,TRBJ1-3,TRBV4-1,ASSQDRVSGNTIY
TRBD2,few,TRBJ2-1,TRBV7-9,ASSSLLADEQF
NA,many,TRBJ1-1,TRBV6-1,ASRITNRPYNTEAF
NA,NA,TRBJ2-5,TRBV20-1,SARGPWGEETQY
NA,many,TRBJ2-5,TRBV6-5,ASSYFGASETQY
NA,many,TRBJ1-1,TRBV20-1,SAPIGMNTEAF
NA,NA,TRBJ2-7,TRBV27,ASSNRVTSYEQY
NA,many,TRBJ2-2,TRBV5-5,ARNRTANTGELF
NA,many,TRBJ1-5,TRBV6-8,ASSYSPGRRPGGNQPQH
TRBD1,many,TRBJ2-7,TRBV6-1,ASSGTGGSGNEQY
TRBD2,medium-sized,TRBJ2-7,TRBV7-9,ASSSGLAGVYEQY
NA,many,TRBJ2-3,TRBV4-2,ASSQGIQGRTDTQY
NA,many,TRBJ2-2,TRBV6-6,ASSPAANTGELF
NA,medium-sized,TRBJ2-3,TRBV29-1,SVSVDTQY
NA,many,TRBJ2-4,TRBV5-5,ASSPGPSGYIQY
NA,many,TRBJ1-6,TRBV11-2,ASSFNSVQETLH
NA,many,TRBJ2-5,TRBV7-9,ASSFSGGGLIETQY
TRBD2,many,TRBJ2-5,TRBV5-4,ASSPGLAGETQY
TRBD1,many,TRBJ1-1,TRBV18,ASSTLQGAGDTEAF
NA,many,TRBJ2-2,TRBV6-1,ASSERGQPRELF
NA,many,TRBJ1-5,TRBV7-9,AIQPQH
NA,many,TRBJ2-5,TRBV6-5,ASGYHLSDSTKTQY